This T cell receptor beta chain was found in a study of cytomegalovirus exposure and HLA in healthy donors (dated by TCRdb to the late 2010s). Some background on the complete study: In an earlier analysis of 587 of the donors, 250 to 350 Gb of sequence data and 90 million to 120 million unique TCR beta sequences from about 190 million T cells were reported. Both class I and class II loci were covered by HLA typing, at four-digit resolution. Every discovery cohort repertoire had been produced on one sequencing platform. A later genetic analysis used genome-wide SNP genotypes for about 65% of the 666 donors, treating that subset as a discovery cohort. Donor age, sex, ethnicity and CMV serostatus were collected together with the repertoire data. An early release that covered 500 to 800 HLA-typed donors contained approximately 300 gigabases of sequencing data and tens of millions of unique TCR sequences. Typing coverage varied by locus: 629-630 donors for A, B, C, DRB1 and DQB1; approximately 520 for DQA1; about 590 for DPA1; roughly 450 for DPB1. Rather than drawing on any new phenotypic data, the later analysis identified candidate immune exposures from TCR beta sequences and the way those sequences occurred across donors. An earlier analysis of several hundred of the donors used high-throughput TCR beta sequencing to judge whether each TCR beta V gene segment behaved as functional or pseudogenic. In a later analysis, previously published TCR beta repertoires from several hundred donors were re-analyzed and high-resolution HLA genotyping was added so that TCR occurrence patterns could be studied. Among about 370 genotyped donors of the cohort, an average of approximately 200,000 unique TCR beta nucleotide sequences was sequenced per donor, of which approximately 18% were non-productive. The study aimed to test whether signatures of past pathogen exposure could be identified by cataloging public T cell receptors. Using immunosequencing, the study profiled T cell repertoires from around 680 subjects and related those repertoires to cytomegalovirus serostatus. To predict cytomegalovirus infection status, the study brought together high-throughput TCR immunosequencing, statistical association of individual TCRs with disease status, and machine learning. In addition to the first cohort of 666 subjects, a separate validation cohort of 100 to 150 different subjects was used. Of the approximately 370 genotyped donors, 65% to 90% were placed in the genetic ancestry cluster associated with self-reported Caucasian donors. Several DR-DQ haplotypes were treated as single units for association and clustering because of strong linkage in the cohort. On the study overall, not on this receptor specifically: Only TCR beta chains were sequenced in this cohort, and the absence of alpha or paired-chain data limited detectable features. Compared with equally common non-associated chains, HLA-associated TCR beta chains in a later analysis were more clonally expanded and had lower generation probabilities. CMV serostatus was the only immune exposure information available for the cohort. A later analysis found that most CMV-associated TCR beta chains appeared HLA-restricted, with HLA associations seemingly driven largely by CMV exposure. Most TCR sequences were seen in very few donors, while some public TCRs were found in many individuals. V-gene and J-gene trimming of TCR beta chains was associated with a missense DCLRE1C variant in a later genetic analysis, and the association was replicated in an independent cohort. The authors suggested that the approach could potentially be generalized to other disease states and immunological phenotypes. A cluster of highly shared sequence variants was judged likely to represent a technical artifact of the sequencing pipeline. Because the 87-base-pair reads could not distinguish some IMGT-functional V segments, including TRBV6-2 and TRBV6-3, those segments were excluded. Strong co-occurrence of HLA alleles, especially DR and DQ, made assigning TCR associations to individual alleles difficult. Specific HLA alleles were associated with roughly 16,000 TCR beta sequences at a false discovery rate of 0.05 in a later analysis. Because HLA typing was unavailable for some donors at each locus, only the typed subset was used in association tests. In vitro tests confirmed that three of the cytomegalovirus-associated TCR beta chains recognize cytomegalovirus antigens. The study listed 164 TCR beta chains as associated with cytomegalovirus. An earlier analysis of some 590 of the donors showed that most TCR beta V segments appeared in productive rearrangements either about 90% or about 30% of the time, which broadly matched IMGT annotations. Presence/absence analyses assumed roughly uniform sequencing depth across donors, an assumption that may not hold. According to a later analysis, parvovirus B19, influenza, CMV and Epstein-Barr virus appeared linked to several top co-occurrence clusters. Because counts were too low, roughly 17 rarely observed V segments, including chromosome 9 orphons, were left out of the earlier analysis of 587 of the donors. Cytomegalovirus status was reported to be diagnosed by the classifier with high specificity and sensitivity in both the original and validation cohorts. A further reported finding was that TCR beta sequences accurately predicted the HLA-A and HLA-B alleles for most subjects in the first cohort. A later analysis found that TCR association rates varied across HLA loci, with DRB1 alleles showing the most associated TCRs and HLA-C alleles the fewest. A later genetic analysis reported fewer N-insertions in productive TCRs among donors in an Asian-associated ancestry cluster than the 666-donor mean. Correlated functional status among segregating V segments might reflect linkage disequilibrium, but an unknown experimental factor could not be ruled out.

The cohort was made up of 666 healthy bone marrow donors. At the time of sampling, every cohort member was nominally healthy, though immune exposures that went unrecorded were likely present. The donor was CMV seropositive and belonged to the group of a few hundred seropositive cohort members. A peripheral blood sample was collected from each donor, and TCR beta sequencing was performed on peripheral blood mononuclear cells. The Qiagen DNeasy Blood Extraction Kit was used to extract genomic DNA from the blood cell samples. Regarding this clone: The antigen it recognizes is unknown. No much larger clone is present one base from it, and per-base qualities are unavailable.

Library preparation was by the immunoSEQ multiplex PCR assay. A mixture of 60 forward primers for TCR Vbeta segments and 13 reverse primers for TCR Jbeta segments was used in the multiplex PCR. The CDR3 region of rearranged TCR beta genes was amplified from genomic DNA by a multiplex PCR assay. The amplified TCR beta libraries were sequenced on the Illumina HiSeq System as 87-base-pair reads. Concerning the study's data processing: A later analysis counted 75 million to 100 million unique TCR beta chains across the 600 to 850 repertoires, and 10 million to 12 million of these chains were shared by at least two donors. Raw reads were error-corrected and collapsed into unique sequences with a nearest-neighbor algorithm that merged closely related sequences to remove PCR and sequencing errors. CDR3 sequences were aligned to IMGT reference sequences to assign V, D and J gene segments. For a sequence to be retained, at least a six-nucleotide match to both a V gene segment and a J gene segment was required. A rearrangement was called productive if the CDR3 had no stop codons and remained in frame with V and J, and every other rearrangement was called non-productive. Following IMGT convention, CDR3 was defined as the stretch from the second conserved V-encoded cysteine to the conserved J-encoded phenylalanine. Sequences without an unambiguous match to a single V gene segment were excluded from the earlier analysis of about 600 of the donors. In an earlier analysis of approximately 550 of the donors, V segments were called functional above 56.7% productive rearrangements and were called segregating when the between-donor standard deviation exceeded 5%. A statistical classification framework was built for diagnosing cytomegalovirus status from the catalog of TCR beta chain sequences. V and J gene assignment, in a later analysis, came from comparing TCR nucleotide sequences with IMGT/GENE-DB human TR gene sequences. In a later analysis, CDR3 sequences and most-parsimonious VDJ recombination scenarios were assigned using the TCRdist pipeline. In a later analysis, each TCR beta chain was defined by its CDR3 amino acid sequence together with its V-gene family, and reads lacking a unique V-gene family were excluded. As a way to deal with suspected cross-contamination and a sequencing artifact, a later analysis dropped 500 to 700 nucleotide sequences that were highly shared and had low generation probability. In a later analysis, a clonal expansion index was calculated for each public chain from normalized within-repertoire ranks of inferred template counts. In a later analysis, generation probabilities were computed with a VDJ recombination model fitted to out-of-frame rearrangements, and the resulting probabilities were checked against IGoR. In a later analysis, TCR-TCR, TCR-HLA and TCR-CMV co-occurrence was scored with hypergeometric tests, and a repertoire-size bias correction was applied to TCR pairs. To estimate false discovery rates, a later analysis permuted the HLA or CMV assignments 20 times. A later analysis grouped co-occurring TCRs with DBSCAN, adding TCRdist sequence similarity when clustering within HLA-allele-positive subsets. Repertoires with fewer than 30,000 or more than 120,000 public chains, plus five repertoires with anomalous nucleotide sharing, were excluded from co-occurrence clustering. TCRdb mirrors the immuneACCESS table, restricted to in-frame sequences. Some clones are absent from its copies; in checked studies, under half trace to an unresolved V gene, and the reason for the others is unknown. Clone size and the V and J calls come from that table; the DNA yielded D and trimming. The sample table shows under 200,000 clones, and around 84% are seen once. 7% to 9% of the sample belongs to the ten largest clones.

Germline trimming: 1 base from V, 0 bases from J; junction bases outside gene matches: 14. The CDR3 numbers 19 residues from cysteine through phenylalanine. The retained sequence is limited to the CDR3, 57 bases, with the frame set at the first base. Taken from the germline V gene, the CDR1 and CDR2 loops are KGHSH and LQKENI. The TCR was taken from a male donor in good health and CMV-seropositive. The chain couples TRBV18 to TRBJ1-1, and 7 junction bases match TRBD1. Sequenced material: PBMCs. DNA sequence: TGTGCCAGCTCACCACTTGGACAGGCCGGAGCCCAGATGAACACTGAAGCTTTCTTT. Its amino acids are CASSPLGQAGAQMNTEAFF.